These 18 T cell receptor beta chains were sequenced from one sample in a study of T cell repertoires in cytomegalovirus infection. Each CDR3 protein is one row after TCRdb ran MiXCR on the reads. The repertoire includes roughly 200,000 distinct CDR3 sequences, roughly two fifths of them detected once, and 55% to 60% sits in the top ten. These receptors have no known antigen. The sequences come from CD8+ T cells from cultured PBMCs, collected from culture after CMV antigen stimulation. Every receptor here comes from a human donor in good health (CMV status not recorded). Some clones in this sample may be carry-over from other donors' samples.

The table lists this clonotype with a count of one. This chain links TRBV28 with TRBJ1-4; D is unclear. CDR3 size: 16 residues. Germline CDR1 is MDHEN and CDR2 is SYDVKM. V lost 5 bases to trimming and J lost 2 bases, with 15 bases between them. The CDR3 sequence is CASSAIGRLTNEKLFF. In nucleotides, the CDR3 is TGTGCCAGCAGTGCAATTGGACGACTCACTAATGAAAAACTGTTTTTT. Together with reference TRBV28 and TRBJ1-4, the CDR3 gives the full variable domain: DVKVTQSSRYLVKRTGEKVFLECVQDMDHENMFWYRQDPGLGLRLIYFSYDVKMKEKGDIPEGYSVSREKKERFSLILESASTNQTSMYLCASSAIGRLTNEKLFFGSGTQLSVL.

This clonotype appeared a few times. V usage is TRBV7-2 and J usage is TRBJ1-2, with unresolved D. V gave up 5 bases and J gave up 0 bases, with 10 bases separating them. Germline CDR1 and CDR2: SGHTA and FQGNSA. The CDR3 length is 14 residues. The CDR3 bases are TGTGCCAGCAGCCCCAGACTTCCTAACTATGGCTACACCTTC. It yields the protein CASSPRLPNYGYTF.

The chain joins TRBV19 to TRBJ2-7; 10 bases fit TRBD2. Looked up from germline, CDR1 is LNHDA and CDR2 is SQIVND (reference sequence). The trim removed 5 bases at V and 0 bases at J, leaving 1 base unmatched. The length of the CDR3 is 14 residues. The CDR3, as DNA: TGTGCCAGTAGTTCTAGCGGGAGCTCCTACGAGCAGTACTTC. Encoded protein: CASSSSGSSYEQYF.

This clonotype showed up just a few times. The J gene is TRBJ2-7, the V gene TRBV7-9; TRBD2 agrees at 10 bases. Germline CDR1 SEHNR, CDR2 FQNEAQ (reference sequence). J was trimmed by 1 base and V by 5 bases; bases with no gene match: 8. The CDR3 is 16 residues long. CDR3 sequence (DNA): TGTGCCAGCAGCAGCGGGGGGGACAGCTCATCCTACGAGCAGTACTTC. It is translated as CASSSGGDSSSYEQYF.

The rearrangement uses TRBV7-8 and TRBJ2-7, with a possible D match to TRBD1 (7 bases). Trimming stripped 5 bases from V and 4 bases from J, with 18 bases between. Germline CDR1 and CDR2: SGHVS and FQNEAQ. The CDR3 length is 15 residues. CDR3 bases: TGTGCCAGCAGCGATGGGGGGACAGTAGCGTACGAGCAGTACTTC. This gives the protein CASSDGGTVAYEQYF. Using reference TRBV7-8 and TRBJ2-7 for the parts outside the CDR3, the full variable domain is GAGVSQSPRYKVAKRGQDVALRCDPISGHVSLFWYQQALGQGPEFLTYFQNEAQLDKSGLPSDRFFAERPEGSVSTLKIQRTQQEDSAVYLCASSDGGTVAYEQYFGPGTRLTVT.

At least ten counts were recorded for this clonotype. The chain couples TRBV7-2 to TRBJ2-7, with 8 positions matching TRBD1. Per germline, CDR1 SGHTA and CDR2 FQGNSA. The CDR3 runs 15 residues. The ends lost 2 bases at V and 2 bases at J; junction bases unmatched: 5. The CDR3 here is CASSLLGQAPYEQYF. DNA of the CDR3: TGTGCCAGCAGCTTACTGGGACAGGCACCCTACGAGCAGTACTTC.

The chain recombines TRBV20-1 with TRBJ2-1, with 12 bases that match TRBD2. V lost 6 bases to trimming and J lost 6 bases; unmatched junction nucleotides: 6. The CDR3 loop spans 14 amino acids. The germline V gene has CDR1 DFQATT and CDR2 SNEGSKA (reference sequence). CDR3 residues: CSAPSGRARNEQFF. The CDR3 DNA is TGCAGTGCACCTAGCGGGAGGGCCCGCAATGAGCAGTTCTTC.

This clonotype was detected only a few times. The chain joins TRBV12-3 or TRBV12-4 to TRBJ2-5; 8 nucleotides line up with TRBD2. Trimming at V came to 2 bases and at J to 5 bases, leaving 10 bases not matched to a gene. The CDR3 totals 16 residues. DNA for the CDR3: TGTGCCAGCAGTTTATCGGGGGGGGCATTAGGGGAGACCCAGTACTTC. This translates into CASSLSGGALGETQYF.

The J gene is TRBJ2-7, the V gene TRBV11-2, with D perhaps matching TRBD1 (5 bases). This CDR3 is built from 15 residues. The V gene lost 1 base and the J gene lost 7 bases, with 17 bases spanning the gap. The germline CDR1 and CDR2 sequences are SGHAT and FQNNGV. The CDR3 loop is CASSLGGVAGREQYF. The DNA for the CDR3 is TGTGCCAGCAGCTTAGGTGGCGTGGCAGGGCGAGAGCAGTACTTC.

This chain links TRBV3-1 with TRBJ2-1; 12 bases are a match to TRBD2. The junction had 13 bases not matched to a gene; V was cut back by 4 bases and J by 3 bases. The CDR3 is made up of 19 amino acids. Looked up from germline, CDR1 is LGHDT and CDR2 is YNNKEL (reference sequence). The DNA for the CDR3 is TGTGCCAGCAGCCCACTGACTAGCGGGAGATCGATGGTCTACAATGAGCAGTTCTTC. Translated, it gives CASSPLTSGRSMVYNEQFF.

This chain joins TRBV4-1 and TRBJ2-4; the D call may be TRBD1 or TRBD2 (6 bases each). Germline V gene sequence: CDR1 MGHRA, CDR2 YSYEKL. CDR3 length: 14 amino acids. Trimming removed 4 bases at V and 8 bases at J, with 15 bases between. CDR3: CASSLGSGADIQYF. For the CDR3, the DNA is TGCGCCAGCAGCCTCGGTTCGGGGGCAGACATTCAGTACTTC.

The rearrangement joins TRBV19 to TRBJ2-2; 7 bases map to TRBD1. The CDR3 is 14 residues long. With V trimmed by 4 bases and J by 6 bases, 5 bases remained unmatched. Germline assignment: CDR1 LNHDA and CDR2 SQIVND (reference sequence). The CDR3 DNA sequence: TGTGCCAGTAGTAGAAGACAGGGACCCGGGGAGCTGTTTTTT. The encoded protein is CASSRRQGPGELFF.

This clonotype was seen a handful of times. This chain uses TRBV27 with TRBJ2-4; 8 positions match TRBD1. CDR1 is MNHEY and CDR2 is SMNVEV in the germline V gene (reference sequence). The CDR3 consists of 16 residues. With 5 bases clipped from V and 0 bases from J, the junction kept 6 bases outside the gene matches. The CDR3 loop reads CASSLTRGLAKNIQYF. The CDR3 DNA follows: TGTGCCAGCAGTCTCACCAGGGGGCTAGCCAAAAACATTCAGTACTTC.

This clonotype came up a few times. The rearrangement links TRBV10-3 to TRBJ2-3; 10 nucleotides line up with TRBD2. Looked up from germline, CDR1 is ENHRY and CDR2 is SYGVKD. After removal of 4 bases from V and 4 bases from J, the junction contained 8 bases not matched to a gene. The CDR3 is 16 amino acids. The CDR3 protein is CAISGALAGSADTQYF. DNA of the CDR3: TGTGCCATCAGTGGGGCACTAGCGGGAAGCGCAGATACGCAGTATTTT.

This chain joins TRBV3-1 and TRBJ2-5; D unresolved. The germline CDR1 and CDR2 sequences are LGHDT and YNNKEL (reference sequence). The V end was cut by 0 bases, the J end by 7 bases, with 0 bases between. CDR3 length: 10 amino acids. CDR3 bases: TGTGCCAGCAGCCAAGAGACCCAGTACTTC. As protein: CASSQETQYF.

The CDR3 sequence: CASSIPGTGYESYNEQFF. CDR3 coding DNA: TGTGCCAGCAGCATCCCGGGGACAGGGTACGAGTCCTACAATGAGCAGTTCTTC. The V call is TRBV11-2, the J call TRBJ2-1; 9 bases fit TRBD1. CDR1 is SGHAT and CDR2 is FQNNGV in the germline V gene. The trim removed 5 bases at V and 1 base at J, leaving 12 bases unmatched. This CDR3 has 18 residues. The complete variable domain, with remaining parts taken from reference TRBV11-2 and TRBJ2-1, reads EAGVAQSPRYKIIEKRQSVAFWCNPISGHATLYWYQQILGQGPKLLIQFQNNGVVDDSQLPKDRFSAERLKGVDSTLKIQPAKLEDSAVYLCASSIPGTGYESYNEQFFGPGTRLTVL.

The V and J genes are TRBV19 and TRBJ2-7; the D gene could be TRBD1 or TRBD2 (5 bases each). Between the trimmed V and J ends, which lost 7 bases and 7 bases, there was a span of 11 bases. Germline CDR1 and CDR2: LNHDA and SQIVND (reference sequence). The CDR3 has 11 amino acids. CDR3 region: CASMGEGEQYF. CDR3 in DNA: TGTGCCAGTATGGGGGAAGGGGAGCAGTACTTC.

The count of this clonotype is one. This chain joins TRBV5-1 and TRBJ1-5; D remains ambiguous. The CDR3 consists of 15 residues. From germline, CDR1 is SGHRS and CDR2 YFSETQ. Deletions cut 2 bases from V and 3 bases from J, with 12 bases between. Written as DNA, the CDR3 is TGCGCCAGCAGCTTCGGACCGGGTGACAATCAGCCCCAGCATTTT. It yields the protein CASSFGPGDNQPQHF. The variable domain in full, completed from reference TRBV5-1 and TRBJ1-5, reads KAGVTQTPRYLIKTRGQQVTLSCSPISGHRSVSWYQQTPGQGLQFLFEYFSETQRNKGNFPGRFSGRQFSNSRSEMNVSTLELGDSALYLCASSFGPGDNQPQHFGDGTRLSIL.